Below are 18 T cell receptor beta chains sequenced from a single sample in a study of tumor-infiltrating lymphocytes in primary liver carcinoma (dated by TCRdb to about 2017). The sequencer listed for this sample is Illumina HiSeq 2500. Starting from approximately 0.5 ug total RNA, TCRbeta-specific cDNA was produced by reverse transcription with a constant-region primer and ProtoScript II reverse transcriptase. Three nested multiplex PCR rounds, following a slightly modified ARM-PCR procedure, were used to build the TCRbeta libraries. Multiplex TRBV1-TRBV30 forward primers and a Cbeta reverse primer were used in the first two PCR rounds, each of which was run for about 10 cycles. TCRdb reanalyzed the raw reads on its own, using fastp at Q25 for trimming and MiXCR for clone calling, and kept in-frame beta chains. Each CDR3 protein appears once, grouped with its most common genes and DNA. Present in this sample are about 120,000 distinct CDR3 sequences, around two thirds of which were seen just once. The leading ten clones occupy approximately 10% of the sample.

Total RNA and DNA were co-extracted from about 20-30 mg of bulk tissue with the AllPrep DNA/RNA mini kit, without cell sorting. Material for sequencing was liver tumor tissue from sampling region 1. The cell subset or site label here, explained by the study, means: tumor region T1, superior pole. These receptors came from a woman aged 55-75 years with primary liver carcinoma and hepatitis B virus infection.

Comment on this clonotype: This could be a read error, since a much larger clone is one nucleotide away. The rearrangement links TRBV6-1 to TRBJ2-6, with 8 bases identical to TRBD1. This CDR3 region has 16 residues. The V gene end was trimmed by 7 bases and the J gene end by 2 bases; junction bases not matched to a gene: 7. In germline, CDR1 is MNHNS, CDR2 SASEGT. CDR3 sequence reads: CASIVSTGAGANVLTF. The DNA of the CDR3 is TGTGCCAGCATTGTATCGACAGGGGCTGGGGCCAACGTCCTGACTTTC.

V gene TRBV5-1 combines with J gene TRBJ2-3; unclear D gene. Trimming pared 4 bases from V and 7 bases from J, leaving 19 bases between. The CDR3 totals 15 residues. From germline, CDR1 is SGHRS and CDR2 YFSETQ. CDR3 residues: CASSRSMKPAHTQYF. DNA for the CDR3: TGCGCCAGCAGCCGTTCCATGAAACCCGCACATACGCAGTATTTT.

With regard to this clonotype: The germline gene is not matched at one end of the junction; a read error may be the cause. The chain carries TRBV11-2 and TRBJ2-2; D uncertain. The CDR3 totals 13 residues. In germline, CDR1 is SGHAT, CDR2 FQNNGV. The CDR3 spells CVSSVGLDGELFF. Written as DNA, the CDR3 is TGTGTCAGCAGCGTGGGTTTAGACGGGGAGCTGTTTTTT.

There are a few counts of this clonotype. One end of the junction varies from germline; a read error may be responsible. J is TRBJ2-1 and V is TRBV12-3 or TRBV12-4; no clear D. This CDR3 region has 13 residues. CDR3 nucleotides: TGTGCCAGCAGTTTGTGGTTGTACGGTGAGCAGCTCTTC. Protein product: CASSLWLYGEQLF.

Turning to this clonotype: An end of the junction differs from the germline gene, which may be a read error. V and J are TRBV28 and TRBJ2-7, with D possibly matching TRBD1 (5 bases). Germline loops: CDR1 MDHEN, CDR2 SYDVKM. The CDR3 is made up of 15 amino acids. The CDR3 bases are TGTGCCAGCAGTTTATTGGACAACCCGACCTACGAGCAATACTTC. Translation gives CASSLLDNPTYEQYF. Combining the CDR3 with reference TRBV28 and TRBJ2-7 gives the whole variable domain DVKVTQSSRYLVKRTGEKVFLECVQDMDHENMFWYRQDPGLGLRLIYFSYDVKMKEKGDIPEGYSVSREKKERFSLILESASTNQTSMYLCASSLLDNPTYEQYFGPGTRLTVT.

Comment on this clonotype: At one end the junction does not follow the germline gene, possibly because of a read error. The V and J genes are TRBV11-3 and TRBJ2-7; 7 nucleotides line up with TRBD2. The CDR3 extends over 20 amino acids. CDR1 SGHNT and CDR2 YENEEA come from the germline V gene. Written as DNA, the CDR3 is TGTGCCAGCAGCTTAAGTCCTAACGGGAGGACAATCCCTGGCGCCTACAAGCAGTACTTC. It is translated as CASSLSPNGRTIPGAYKQYF.

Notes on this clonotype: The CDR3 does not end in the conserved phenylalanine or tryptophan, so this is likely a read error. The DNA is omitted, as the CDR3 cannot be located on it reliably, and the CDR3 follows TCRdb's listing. The CDR3 reads CASSSAGPYNEQSL. The chain carries TRBV11-3 and TRBJ2-1; the table's D gene call, TRBD1, was not cross checked with the DNA. The germline V gene has CDR1 SGHNT and CDR2 YENEEA. The CDR3 totals 14 residues, both ends included.

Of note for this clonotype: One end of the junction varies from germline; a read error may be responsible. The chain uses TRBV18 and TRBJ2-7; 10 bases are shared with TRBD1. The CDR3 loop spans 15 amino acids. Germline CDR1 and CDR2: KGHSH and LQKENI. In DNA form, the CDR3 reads TGTGACAGCTCACCAAGACAGGGGGCGGTGAACGAGCAGTACTTC. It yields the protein CDSSPRQGAVNEQYF.

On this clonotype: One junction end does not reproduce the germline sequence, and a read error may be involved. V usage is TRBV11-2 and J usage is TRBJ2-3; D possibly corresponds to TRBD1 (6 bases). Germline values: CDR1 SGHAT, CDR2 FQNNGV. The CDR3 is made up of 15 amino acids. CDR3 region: CASSYLDSRTDTQYF. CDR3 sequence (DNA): TGTGCCAGTAGCTACCTGGACAGTCGCACAGATACGCAGTATTTT.

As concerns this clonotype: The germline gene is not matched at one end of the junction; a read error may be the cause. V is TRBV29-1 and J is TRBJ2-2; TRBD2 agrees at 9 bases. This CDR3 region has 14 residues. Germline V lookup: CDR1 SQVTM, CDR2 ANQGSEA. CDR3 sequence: CSVEGTSRTGKLLF. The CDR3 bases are TGTAGCGTTGAAGGGACTAGCCGGACCGGGAAGCTGTTGTTT.

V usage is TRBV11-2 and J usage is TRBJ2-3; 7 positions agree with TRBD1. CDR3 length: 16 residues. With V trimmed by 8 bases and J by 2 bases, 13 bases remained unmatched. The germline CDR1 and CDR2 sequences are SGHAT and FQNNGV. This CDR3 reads CASGLQTGSFTDTQYF. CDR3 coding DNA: TGTGCCAGCGGATTGCAGACAGGGTCTTTCACAGATACGCAGTATTTT.

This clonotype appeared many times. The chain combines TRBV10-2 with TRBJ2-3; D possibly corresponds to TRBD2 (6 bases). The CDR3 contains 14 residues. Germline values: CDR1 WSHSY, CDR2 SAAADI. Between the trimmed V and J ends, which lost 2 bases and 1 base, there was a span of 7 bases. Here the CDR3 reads CASSETGGTDTQYF. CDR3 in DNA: TGCGCCAGCAGTGAGACGGGGGGCACAGATACGCAGTATTTT.

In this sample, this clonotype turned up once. This CDR3 reads CASSFEDLGLEFWVGTDTQHF. CDR3 nucleotides: TGTGCCAGCAGCTTCGAGGATTTGGGACTAGAATTCTGGGTAGGCACAGATACGCAGCATTTT. The V call is TRBV11-2, the J call TRBJ2-3, with D possibly TRBD1 on 5 matching bases. TRBJ1-5 explains the end of the DNA better; the J call may be wrong. The CDR3 covers 21 residues. The germline CDR1 and CDR2 sequences are SGHAT and FQNNGV.

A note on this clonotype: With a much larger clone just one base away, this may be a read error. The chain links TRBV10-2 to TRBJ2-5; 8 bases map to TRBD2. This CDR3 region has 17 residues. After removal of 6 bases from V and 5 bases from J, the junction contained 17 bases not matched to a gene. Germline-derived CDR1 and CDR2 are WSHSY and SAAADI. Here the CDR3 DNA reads TGCGCCAGCAGACCGGGACTAGGGGTCTTTATAGGGGAGACCCAGTACTTC. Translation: CASRPGLGVFIGETQYF.

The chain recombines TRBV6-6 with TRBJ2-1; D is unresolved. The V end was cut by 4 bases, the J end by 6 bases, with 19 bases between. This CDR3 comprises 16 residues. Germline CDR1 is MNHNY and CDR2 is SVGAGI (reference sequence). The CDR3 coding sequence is TGTGCCAGCAGTTGCTCGCGCCAAACGACGGTCAATGAGCAGTTCTTC. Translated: CASSCSRQTTVNEQFF.

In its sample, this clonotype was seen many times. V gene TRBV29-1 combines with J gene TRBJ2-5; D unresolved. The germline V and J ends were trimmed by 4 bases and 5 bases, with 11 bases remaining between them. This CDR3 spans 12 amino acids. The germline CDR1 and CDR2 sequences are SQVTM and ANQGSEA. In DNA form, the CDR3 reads TGCAGCGTTGGGCAGTCCGAGGAGACCCAGTACTTC. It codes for CSVGQSEETQYF.

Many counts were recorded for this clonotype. The CDR3: CASSEVSTDTQYF. The CDR3 region has the DNA TGTGCCAGCAGTGAAGTCTCCACAGATACGCAGTATTTT. This chain links TRBV6-1 with TRBJ2-3; D unresolved. V was trimmed by 1 base and J by 2 bases, leaving 4 bases between them. The germline gives CDR1 MNHNS, CDR2 SASEGT. The CDR3 loop spans 13 amino acids.

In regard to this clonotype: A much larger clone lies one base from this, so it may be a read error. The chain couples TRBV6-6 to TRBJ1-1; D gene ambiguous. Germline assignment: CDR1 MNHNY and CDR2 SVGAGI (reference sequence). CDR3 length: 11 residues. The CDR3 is CGSRVYTETFF. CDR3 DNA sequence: TGTGGGTCACGGGTTTACACTGAAACTTTCTTT.